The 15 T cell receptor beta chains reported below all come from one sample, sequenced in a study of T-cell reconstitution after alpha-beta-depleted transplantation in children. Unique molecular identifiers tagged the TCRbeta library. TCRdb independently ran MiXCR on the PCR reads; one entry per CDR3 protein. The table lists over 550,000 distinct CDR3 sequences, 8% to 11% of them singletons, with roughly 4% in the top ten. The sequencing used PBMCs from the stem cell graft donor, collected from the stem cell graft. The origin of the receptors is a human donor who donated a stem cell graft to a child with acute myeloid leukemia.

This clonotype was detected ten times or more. The chain's CDR3 is CATSRGGSSYNEQFF. CDR3 bases: TGTGCCACCAGCAGAGGGGGGAGCTCCTACAATGAGCAGTTCTTC. The chain carries TRBV15 and TRBJ2-1; the D call may be TRBD1 or TRBD2 (5 bases each). The CDR3 runs to 15 residues. Germline V gene sequence: CDR1 LNHNV, CDR2 YYDKDF (reference sequence). The ends were cut back, 1 base at V and 0 bases at J, with 7 bases in the middle.

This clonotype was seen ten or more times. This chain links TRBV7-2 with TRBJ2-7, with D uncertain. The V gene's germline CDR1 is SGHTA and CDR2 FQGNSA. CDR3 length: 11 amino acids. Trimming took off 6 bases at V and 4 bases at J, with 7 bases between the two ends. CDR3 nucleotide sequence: TGTGCCAGCAGTAATCTATACGAGCAGTACTTC. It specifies CASSNLYEQYF.

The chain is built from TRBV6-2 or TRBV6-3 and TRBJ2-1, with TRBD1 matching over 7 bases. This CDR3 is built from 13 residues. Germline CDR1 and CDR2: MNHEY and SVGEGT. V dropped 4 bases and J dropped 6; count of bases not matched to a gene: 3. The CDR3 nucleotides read TGTGCCAGCAGTTCGACAGGGACCAATGAGCAGTTCTTC. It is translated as CASSSTGTNEQFF.

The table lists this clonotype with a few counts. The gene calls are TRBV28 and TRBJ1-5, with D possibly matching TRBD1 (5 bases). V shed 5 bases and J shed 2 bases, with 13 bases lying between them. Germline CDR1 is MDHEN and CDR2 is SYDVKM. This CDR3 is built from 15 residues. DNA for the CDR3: TGTGCCAGCAGTCTGGATATGGGGGGCAATCAGCCCCAGCATTTT. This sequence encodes CASSLDMGGNQPQHF.

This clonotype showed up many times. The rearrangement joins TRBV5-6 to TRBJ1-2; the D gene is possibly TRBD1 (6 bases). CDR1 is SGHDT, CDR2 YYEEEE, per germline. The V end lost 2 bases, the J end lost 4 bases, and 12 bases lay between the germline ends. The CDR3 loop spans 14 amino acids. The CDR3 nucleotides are TGTGCCAGCAGCTTAGATGGGGGCTCCTATGGCTACACCTTC. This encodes CASSLDGGSYGYTF.

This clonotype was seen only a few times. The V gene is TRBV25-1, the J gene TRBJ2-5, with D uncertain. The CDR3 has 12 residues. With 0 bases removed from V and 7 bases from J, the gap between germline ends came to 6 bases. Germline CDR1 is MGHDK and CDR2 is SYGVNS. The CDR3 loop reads CASSEYKGTQYF. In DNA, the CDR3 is TGTGCCAGCAGTGAATATAAGGGGACCCAGTACTTC.

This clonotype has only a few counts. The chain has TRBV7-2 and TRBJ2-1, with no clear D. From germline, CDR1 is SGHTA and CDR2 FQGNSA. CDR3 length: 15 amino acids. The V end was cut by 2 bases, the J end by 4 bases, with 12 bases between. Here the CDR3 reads CASSLQPISYNEQFF. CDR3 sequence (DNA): TGTGCCAGCAGCTTACAGCCAATATCATACAATGAGCAGTTCTTC.

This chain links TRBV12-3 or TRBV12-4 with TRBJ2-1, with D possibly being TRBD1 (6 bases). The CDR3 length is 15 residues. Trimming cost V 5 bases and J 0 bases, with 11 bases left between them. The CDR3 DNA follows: TGTGCCAGCAGTCAACAGGGAAACTCCTACAATGAGCAGTTCTTC. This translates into CASSQQGNSYNEQFF.

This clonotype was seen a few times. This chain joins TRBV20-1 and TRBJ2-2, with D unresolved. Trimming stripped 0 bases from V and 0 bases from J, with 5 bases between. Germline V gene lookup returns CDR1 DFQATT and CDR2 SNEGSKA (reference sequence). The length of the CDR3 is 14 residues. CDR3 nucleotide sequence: TGCAGTGCTAGAGATCACCCGAACACCGGGGAGCTGTTTTTT. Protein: CSARDHPNTGELFF.

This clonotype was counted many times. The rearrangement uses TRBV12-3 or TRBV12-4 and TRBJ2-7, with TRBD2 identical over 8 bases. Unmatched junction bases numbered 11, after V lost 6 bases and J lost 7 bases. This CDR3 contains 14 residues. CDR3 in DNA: TGTGCCAGCAGCCCCCTACTAGCGGCTCTGGAGCAGTACTTC. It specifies CASSPLLAALEQYF.

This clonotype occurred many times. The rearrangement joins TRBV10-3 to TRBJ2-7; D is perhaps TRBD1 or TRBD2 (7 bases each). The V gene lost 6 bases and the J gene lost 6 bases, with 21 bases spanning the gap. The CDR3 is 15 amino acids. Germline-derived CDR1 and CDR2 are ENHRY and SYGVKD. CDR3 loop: CAIREESGGASEQYF. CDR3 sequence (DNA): TGTGCCATCAGGGAGGAGTCAGGGGGGGCCTCCGAGCAGTACTTC.

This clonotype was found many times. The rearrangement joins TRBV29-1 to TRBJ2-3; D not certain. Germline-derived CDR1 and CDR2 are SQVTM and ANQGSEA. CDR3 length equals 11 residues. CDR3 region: CTIRRLDTQYF. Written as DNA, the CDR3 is TGCACCATACGGCGGTTAGATACGCAGTATTTT.

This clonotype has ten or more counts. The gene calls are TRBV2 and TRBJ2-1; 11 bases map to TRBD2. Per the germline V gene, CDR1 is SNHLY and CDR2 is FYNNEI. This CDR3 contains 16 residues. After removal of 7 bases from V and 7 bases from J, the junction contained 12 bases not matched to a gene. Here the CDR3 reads CASTLLTSGTKNEQFF. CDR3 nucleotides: TGTGCCAGCACCCTTTTGACTAGCGGGACTAAGAATGAGCAGTTCTTC.

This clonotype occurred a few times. CDR3 region: CASSPTLTSGTYNEQFF. CDR3 nucleotide sequence: TGTGCCAGCAGCCCAACGTTGACTAGCGGGACTTACAATGAGCAGTTCTTC. V usage is TRBV5-6 and J usage is TRBJ2-1; 11 bases match TRBD2. This CDR3 has 17 amino acids. Germline values: CDR1 SGHDT, CDR2 YYEEEE. V was clipped by 4 bases and J by 4 bases; unmatched bases: 10.

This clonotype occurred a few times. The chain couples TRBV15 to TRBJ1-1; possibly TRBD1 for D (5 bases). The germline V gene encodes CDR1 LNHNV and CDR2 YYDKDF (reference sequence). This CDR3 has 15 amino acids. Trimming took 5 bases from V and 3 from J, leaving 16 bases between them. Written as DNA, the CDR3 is TGTGCCACCAGCCCGGGAGGGGTGGTGGACACTGAAGCTTTCTTT. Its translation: CATSPGGVVDTEAFF.